Given below is one T cell receptor beta chain in context. It lacks a known antigen. One base away there is no much larger clone; base qualities are not given. This entry is derived from a study of blood T cells in healthy people across ages (dated by TCRdb to 2013 to 2016). Study-level background: In model experiments, template switching captured about one uniquely barcoded TCR beta cDNA molecule for every two T cells. Using deep sequencing normalized with unique cDNA molecular identifiers, the study measured how TCR beta repertoire diversity changes with age. The study analyzed two additional independent replicas of 1 million unique cDNA reads from the same blood draw for two donors, one aged 18 to 30 and one aged 80 or older. Four age groups were formed from the donors: young (average roughly 15 years), middle-aged (approximately 40), aged (approximately 60) and long-lived (around 82).

Study-wide conclusions, independent of this receptor: Because donor CMV infection status was unknown, age-related changes in expanded clonotypes were potentially confounded. Observed TCR beta diversity per million T cells fell roughly linearly with age, and a significant reduction was already apparent by age approximately 40. A strong correlation was found between observed TCR beta diversity and the percentage of naive T cells measured by flow cytometry. Total diversity estimates from one million sequenced T cells were considered lower bounds and underestimates. Compared with the aged group, the long-lived group had more naive CD4+ T cells, fewer expanded clones and increased TCR diversity, suggesting age selection. Bulk unsorted PBMC profiling prevented conclusive comparison of naive and antigen-experienced compartments.

Donors were around 37 systemically healthy Caucasian individuals from Russia aged 6 to 90 years. Around 10 milliliters of peripheral blood were collected from each donor into EDTA-treated Vacutainer tubes. Ficoll-Paque density-gradient centrifugation was used to isolate PBMCs, with at least 7 million per sample. Trizol reagent was used to extract total RNA from PBMCs, with at least 5.5 micrograms per sample. Naive CD45RAhigh/CD27high T cell percentages were measured by flow cytometry on a PBMC aliquot from every donor. Libraries were constructed by 5' RACE. Sequencing was carried out with an Illumina HiSeq 2500. A second about 7 to 11 cycle PCR used a sample-barcoded 5' primer and a J-beta primer mix. A template-switch 5' adaptor carrying 12 random nucleotides introduced a unique molecular identifier onto each TCR beta cDNA molecule. Each sample yielded at least 2.5 million CDR3-containing paired-end reads. First-strand cDNA was synthesized from all RNA with the Mint cDNA synthesis kit, primed by a TRBC-specific oligonucleotide. Following uracil-DNA glycosylase treatment, a first 18-cycle PCR with universal primers M1SS and BC2_uni_R was performed on all cDNA. On the study's bioinformatics: For normalization, 1 million high-quality reads, each with a distinct molecular identifier, were randomly selected from each sample. Reads with shared molecular identifiers were discarded instead of being binned into consensus sequences. MiTCR, run with a Q25 quality threshold and the strictest error-elimination algorithm, handled CDR3 identification, clonotype clustering and error correction. A nonparametric unseen species model using Euler transformation provided a lower-bound estimate of total TCR beta diversity. TCRdb applied fastp at Q25 and MiXCR to the public reads, then kept only in-frame beta chains. Each CDR3 protein appears once, grouped with its most common genes and DNA. The V and J calls were not made by the authors but by TCRdb's processing. This sample lists 450,000 to 650,000 distinct CDR3 sequences; about 25% were detected once. The ten largest clonotypes hold 8.7% of the sample.

This sample also appeared in a second study, on T cells of mothers and their children. The second study's authors report: Nine systemically healthy Caucasian individuals served as donors, namely three mothers together with their six children. cDNA synthesis used all of the extracted RNA, with around 1.6 ug of RNA in each 15 ul reaction. Sample barcodes and 2-4 random nucleotides were added via the M1S primer in the second PCR. Over 8.5 million TCR beta CDR3 reads came from each mother, compared with about 3.2 million reads from each child. TCR recombination output is similarly shaped by thymic selection in related and unrelated pairs, with a minor effect exerted by inherited differences. Related mother-child pairs always showed normalized repertoire overlap that was slightly higher than in unrelated mother-child pairs, though the difference was never significant. No persistent microchimeric T cell clones were found, with a detection sensitivity of roughly 92 clones per million clonotypes. Deep NGS was used in the study to compare the TCR beta repertoires of mothers and children and to look for features that separate related mother-child pairs from unrelated individuals. On average, the children were about 10 +/- 4 years old, while the mothers were about 37 +/- 4 years old. After adapter ligation with NEBNext reagents, the libraries were sequenced on Illumina HiSeq 2000 with 100+100 nt paired-end reads. Mother and child libraries were prepared a month apart and sequenced in separate runs to prevent cross-contamination. Each donor had between about 450,000 and 2,300,000 distinct TCR beta clonotypes identified. Naive TCR beta clonotypes were estimated from low-frequency clonotypes matched to each donor's FACS-determined naive share, without sorting.

The material sequenced was blood. This TCR was sampled from a boy aged 5-17 years in good health.

For the CDR3, the sequence is CSARRPGPGREKLFF. The DNA sequence is given as TGCAGTGCTCGCAGGCCGGGCCCGGGTAGGGAAAAACTGTTTTTT. The V and J genes are TRBV20-1 and TRBJ1-4; the D gene lacks a confident call. The germline V gene (reference sequence) specifies DFQATT as CDR1 and SNEGSKA as CDR2. The junction shows trimming of 5 bases on V and 8 bases on J, plus 21 bases between the germline ends. The CDR3 has 15 amino acids, counting the end cysteine and phenylalanine. The kept DNA is CDR3 alone, 45 bases in frame from the first base.